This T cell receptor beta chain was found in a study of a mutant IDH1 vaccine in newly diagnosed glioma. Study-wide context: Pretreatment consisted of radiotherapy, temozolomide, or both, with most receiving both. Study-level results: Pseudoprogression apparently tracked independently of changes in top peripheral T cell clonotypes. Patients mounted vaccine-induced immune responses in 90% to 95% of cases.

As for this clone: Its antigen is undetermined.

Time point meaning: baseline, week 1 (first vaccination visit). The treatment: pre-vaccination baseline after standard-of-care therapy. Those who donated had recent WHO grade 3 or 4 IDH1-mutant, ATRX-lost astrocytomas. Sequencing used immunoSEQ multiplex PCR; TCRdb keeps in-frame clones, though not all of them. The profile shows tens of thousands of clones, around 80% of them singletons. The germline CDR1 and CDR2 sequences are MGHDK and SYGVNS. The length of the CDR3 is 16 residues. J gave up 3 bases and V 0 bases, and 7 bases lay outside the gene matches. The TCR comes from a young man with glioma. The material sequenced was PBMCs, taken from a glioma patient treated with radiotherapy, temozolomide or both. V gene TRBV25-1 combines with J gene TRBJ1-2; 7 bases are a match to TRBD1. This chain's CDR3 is CASSEYGGQGDYGYTF. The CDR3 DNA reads TGTGCCAGCAGTGAATACGGCGGGCAGGGGGACTATGGCTACACCTTC.